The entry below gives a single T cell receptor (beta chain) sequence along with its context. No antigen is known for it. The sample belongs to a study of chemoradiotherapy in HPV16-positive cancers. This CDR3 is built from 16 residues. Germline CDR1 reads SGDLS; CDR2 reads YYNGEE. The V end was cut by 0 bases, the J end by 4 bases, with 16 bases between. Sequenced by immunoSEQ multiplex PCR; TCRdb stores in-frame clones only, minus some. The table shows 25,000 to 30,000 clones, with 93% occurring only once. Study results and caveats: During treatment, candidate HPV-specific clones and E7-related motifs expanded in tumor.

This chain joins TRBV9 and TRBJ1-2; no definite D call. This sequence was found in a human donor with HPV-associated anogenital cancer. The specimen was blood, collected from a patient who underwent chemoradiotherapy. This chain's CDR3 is CASSVGIDTVSYGYTF. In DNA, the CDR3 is TGTGCCAGCAGCGTAGGTATAGACACAGTATCCTATGGCTACACCTTC. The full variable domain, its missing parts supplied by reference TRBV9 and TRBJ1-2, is DSGVTQTPKHLITATGQRVTLRCSPRSGDLSVYWYQQSLDQGLQFLIQYYNGEERAKGNILERFSAQQFPDLHSELNLSSLELGDSALYFCASSVGIDTVSYGYTFGSGTRLTVV.